The next 4 T cell receptor beta chains were all read from a single sample in a study of regulatory T cells in long-lasting Graves disease. Time point described: newly diagnosed GD, antithyroid drugs for less than 3 months. Construction of the TCR library relied on RNA isolated from PBMCs. iRepertoire HTBI primers and Arm-PCR of CDR3 regions built TCR beta libraries. TCRdb processed the multiplex PCR reads anew with MiXCR; each CDR3 protein has one entry. The sample consists of a few hundred thousand distinct CDR3 sequences, 14% of them appearing once. The same sample was also studied in work on T cells in Graves' hyperthyroidism and ophthalmopathy.

The sample was peripheral blood mononuclear cells (PBMCs), taken at new diagnosis, from a patient treated with antithyroid drugs. These receptors all come from a woman in her fifties or sixties with Graves disease.

This clonotype turned up a few times. This sequence joins TRBV7-2 and TRBJ2-7; TRBD2 aligns across 9 bases. Germline CDR1 and CDR2: SGHTA and FQGNSA. The V segment lost 7 bases and the J segment 0 bases; nucleotides outside the gene matches: 4. The CDR3 runs 14 residues. The CDR3 protein is CASNPAGGSYEQYF. The CDR3 DNA sequence: TGTGCCAGCAACCCAGCGGGAGGCTCCTACGAGCAGTACTTC.

Here the CDR3 DNA reads TGCGCCAGCAGCTTTAGACTAGCGGGAGAAGCAGAGACCCAGTACTTC. Translating gives CASSFRLAGEAETQYF. This sequence joins TRBV4-1 and TRBJ2-5; TRBD2 aligns across 12 bases. Germline V CDR1 and CDR2: MGHRA, YSYEKL. Losses at the gene ends were 5 bases for V and 4 bases for J; bases not matched to a gene: 8. The CDR3 extends over 16 amino acids.

In its sample, this clonotype was seen many times. The rearrangement uses TRBV2 and TRBJ2-7; D gene unclear. The germline V gene encodes CDR1 SNHLY and CDR2 FYNNEI. This CDR3 comprises 14 residues. The V end lost 4 bases, the J end lost 1 base, and 11 bases lay between the germline ends. The CDR3 loop is CASSVGKGSYEQYF. CDR3 nucleotide sequence: TGTGCCAGCAGTGTCGGAAAGGGATCCTACGAGCAGTACTTC.

This clonotype was observed a few times. This chain links TRBV24-1 with TRBJ2-2, with 8 bases lining up with TRBD2. J was trimmed by 0 bases and V by 3 bases; bases with no gene match: 5. This CDR3 has 17 amino acids. The V gene's germline CDR1 is KGHDR and CDR2 SFDVKD. This chain's CDR3 is CATSDRPGRANTGELFF. The CDR3 nucleotides read TGTGCCACCAGTGATCGGCCCGGGAGGGCGAACACCGGGGAGCTGTTTTTT.